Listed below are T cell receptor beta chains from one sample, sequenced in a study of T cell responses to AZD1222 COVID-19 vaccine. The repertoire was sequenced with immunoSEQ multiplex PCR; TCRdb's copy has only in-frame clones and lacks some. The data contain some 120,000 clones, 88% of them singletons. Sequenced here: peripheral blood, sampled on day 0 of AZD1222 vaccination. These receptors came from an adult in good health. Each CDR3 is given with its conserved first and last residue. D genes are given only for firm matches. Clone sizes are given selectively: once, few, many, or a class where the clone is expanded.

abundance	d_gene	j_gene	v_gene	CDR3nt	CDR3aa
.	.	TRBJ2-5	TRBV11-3	TGTGCCAGCAGCTCGGGGGCCGAGACCCAGTACTTC	CASSSGAETQYF
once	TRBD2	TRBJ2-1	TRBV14	TGTGCCAGCAGCCAAGGACTAGCGGGGGCCTTTTTCTACAATGAGCAGTTCTTC	CASSQGLAGAFFYNEQFF
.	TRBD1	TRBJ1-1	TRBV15	TGTGCCACCAGCAGATTAAACAGGGGCGCAATGAACACTGAAGCTTTCTTT	CATSRLNRGAMNTEAFF
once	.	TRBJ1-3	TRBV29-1	TGCAGCGTTGACGTCGGAAACACCATATATTTT	CSVDVGNTIYF
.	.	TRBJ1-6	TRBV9	TGTGCCAGCAGCGTAGGTAGAGCAAGCTCCTATAATTCACCCCTCCACTTT	CASSVGRASSYNSPLHF
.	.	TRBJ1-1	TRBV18	TGTGCCAGCTCACCGGGTAAGGGGATGAACACTGAAGCTTTCTTT	CASSPGKGMNTEAFF
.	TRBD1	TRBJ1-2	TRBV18	TGTGCCAGCTCACTAGGTACAGGGGGCAACTATGGCTACACCTTC	CASSLGTGGNYGYTF
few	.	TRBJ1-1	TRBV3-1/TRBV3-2	TGTGCCAGCAGCCAAGTAGGGGAACTGCTGACTGAAGCTTTCTTT	CASSQVGELLTEAFF
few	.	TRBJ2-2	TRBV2	TGTGCCAGCAGCGCAGGACAGTTAGCACCCGGGGAGCTGTTTTTT	CASSAGQLAPGELFF
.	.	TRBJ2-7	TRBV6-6	TGTGCCAGCAGTCGGGACCTATCCTACGAGCAGTACTTC	CASSRDLSYEQYF
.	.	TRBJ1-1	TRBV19	TGTGCCAGTAGTAACACATACACCCTTTTGGGGAACACTGAAGCTTTCTTT	CASSNTYTLLGNTEAFF
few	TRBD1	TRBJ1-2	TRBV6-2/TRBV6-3	TGTGCCAGCAGTTACCTGGGACAGGGGATCGGCTACACCTTC	CASSYLGQGIGYTF
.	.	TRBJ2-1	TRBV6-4	TGTGCCAGCAGCCCCCAGGGAGCAGGGCTCTACAATGAGCAGTTCTTC	CASSPQGAGLYNEQFF
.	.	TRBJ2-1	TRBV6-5	TGTGCCAGCAGTCTACTAGCTCCCCGAAAAGATGAGCAGTTCTTC	CASSLLAPRKDEQFF
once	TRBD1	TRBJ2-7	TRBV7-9	TGTGCCAGCAGCTTCGGACAGGGGGCGGGCGAGCAGTACTTC	CASSFGQGAGEQYF
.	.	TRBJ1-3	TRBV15	TGTGCCACCAGCCTCCGAGGCGGGGCTGCTTCTGGAAACACCATATATTTT	CATSLRGGAASGNTIYF
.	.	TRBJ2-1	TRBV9	TGTGCCAGCAGCGTAGGAGCGGGTTCTAGATACAATGAGCAGTTCTTC	CASSVGAGSRYNEQFF
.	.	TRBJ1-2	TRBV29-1	TGCAGCGTTGTCAAAGCCGCTATTTACACCTTC	CSVVKAAIYTF
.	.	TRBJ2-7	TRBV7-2	TGTGCCAGCAGCTCCAACCCCGGGGACGAGCAGTACTTC	CASSSNPGDEQYF